The present T cell receptor beta chain was sequenced within a study of blood T cell repertoires in COVID-19. Trimming at V came to 3 bases and at J to 3 bases, leaving 0 bases not matched to a gene. There are 15 residues in the CDR3. Per germline, CDR1 SGHTA and CDR2 FQGTGA. Libraries were prepared by immunoSEQ multiplex PCR; TCRdb keeps only in-frame clonotypes and omits some of them. Of 110,000 to 150,000 clones in the sample, about 80% were seen once. The clonotype comes from a human donor in a cohort sampled during active COVID-19. What was sequenced was peripheral blood. The V and J genes are TRBV7-3 and TRBJ2-1; 12 nucleotides match TRBD2. The CDR3: CASSLGLAGYNEQFF. CDR3 in DNA: TGTGCCAGCAGCTTGGGACTAGCGGGCTACAATGAGCAGTTCTTC.